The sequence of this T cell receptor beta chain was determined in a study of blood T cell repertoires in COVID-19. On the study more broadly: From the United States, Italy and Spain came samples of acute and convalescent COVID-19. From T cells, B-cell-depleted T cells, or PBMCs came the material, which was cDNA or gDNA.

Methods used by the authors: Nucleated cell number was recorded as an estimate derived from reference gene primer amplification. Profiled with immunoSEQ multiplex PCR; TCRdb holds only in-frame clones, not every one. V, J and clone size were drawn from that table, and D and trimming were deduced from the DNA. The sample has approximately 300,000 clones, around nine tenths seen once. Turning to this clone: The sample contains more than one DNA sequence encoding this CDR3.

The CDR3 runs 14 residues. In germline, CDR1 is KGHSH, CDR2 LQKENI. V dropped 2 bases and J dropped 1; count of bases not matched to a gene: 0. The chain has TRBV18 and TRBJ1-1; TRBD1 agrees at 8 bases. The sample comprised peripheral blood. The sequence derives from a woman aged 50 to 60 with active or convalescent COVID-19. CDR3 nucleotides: TGTGCCAGCTCACCAGGACAGGGGAACACTGAAGCTTTCTTT. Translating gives CASSPGQGNTEAFF.